One and the same sample provided the 2 T cell receptor beta chains below, sequenced in a study of naive and memory T cell subsets. This sample's treatment: skin biopsy from PPD injection site in Mantoux-positive individual. Cells were not sorted; total RNA input targeted about 1 to 1000 ng. For blood and skin samples, reverse transcription used TCR alpha and beta constant primers. Each CDR3 protein is one row after TCRdb ran MiXCR on the UMI-ligation and nested PCR reads. The data hold 17,000 or so distinct CDR3 sequences, with about a tenth observed a single time. The source was skin, collected from a tuberculin skin test site. All receptors come from an adult in good health.

This clonotype was recorded once. The chain employs TRBV27 and TRBJ1-1; D gene ambiguous. Germline V gene lookup returns CDR1 MNHEY and CDR2 SMNVEV (reference sequence). The CDR3 sequence is 14 residues long. V was pared by 4 bases and J by 6 bases, with 15 bases between. Here the CDR3 reads CASSYRGDWSEAFF. The CDR3 region has the DNA TGTGCCAGCAGTTACCGGGGAGACTGGTCTGAAGCTTTCTTT.

This clonotype was detected only a few times. An end of the junction differs from the germline gene, which may be a read error. The chain carries TRBV7-6 and TRBJ2-3; TRBD2 matches 13 bases. Germline V gene sequence: CDR1 SGHVS, CDR2 FNYEAQ. The CDR3 loop spans 15 amino acids. The chain's CDR3 is CASSRTSGGTDTQYF. Here the CDR3 DNA reads TGTGCCAGCAGCCGGACTAGCGGGGGCACGGATACGCAGTATTTT.